This T cell receptor beta chain was observed in a study of blood T cell repertoires in COVID-19. About the study: COVID-19 samples, acute and convalescent, were from the United States, Italy and Spain. T cells, B-cell-depleted T cells, or PBMCs provided the cDNA or gDNA that served as material.

Per the original methods: Estimation of nucleated cell counts was performed using reference gene primer amplification. Libraries were prepared by immunoSEQ multiplex PCR; TCRdb keeps only in-frame clonotypes and omits some of them. V and J calls and clone size are those listed in that table; D and trimming were worked out from the DNA. Found here are 65,000 to 95,000 clones, roughly 77% of them singletons; the top ten hold around 5%. CDR3 length: 15 amino acids. The junction had 16 bases not matched to a gene; V was cut back by 4 bases and J by 12 bases. Germline V CDR1 and CDR2: SGHAT, FQNNGV. Sequencing used peripheral blood. This sequence joins TRBV11-2 and TRBJ1-2; 8 nucleotides match TRBD1. This TCR derives from a man between 45 and 60 years old with active or convalescent COVID-19. As DNA, the CDR3 is TGTGCCAGCAGCTACAGTCGTACAGGGGGTGCTTCCAACACCTTC. Translating gives CASSYSRTGGASNTF.